Listed below are T cell receptor beta chains from one sample, sequenced in a study of blood T cell repertoires in COVID-19. Sequencing was performed with immunoSEQ multiplex PCR; in TCRdb, only in-frame clones are kept and a portion is missing. In the table there are about 45,000 clones, roughly 80% of which are singletons. Sample: peripheral blood. Every receptor here comes from a woman in her 70s with acute or convalescent COVID-19. The CDR3 runs from the conserved cysteine through the conserved F or W. The D gene is left open where the match is weak. Some rows mark clone size as missing; the rest say once, few, many or name a class of expanded clone.

j_call d_call clone_size v_call cdr3_aa cdr3_nt
TRBJ2-1 - - TRBV9 CASSVEERLNEQFF TGTGCCAGCAGCGTAGAGGAGCGGTTGAATGAGCAGTTCTTC
TRBJ2-6 - few TRBV27 CASSPIPGWAGANVLTF TGTGCCAGCAGCCCCATCCCGGGATGGGCTGGGGCCAACGTCCTGACTTTC
TRBJ1-6 TRBD1 - TRBV5-5 CASSSPGQGNSPLHF TGTGCCAGCAGTTCACCGGGACAGGGTAATTCACCCCTCCACTTT
TRBJ1-2 - - TRBV3-1/TRBV3-2 CASSQDNGYTF TGTGCCAGCAGCCAAGACAATGGCTACACCTTC
TRBJ1-2 - - TRBV28 CASSYPRDSYGYTF TGTGCCAGCAGTTACCCCAGGGATAGCTATGGCTACACCTTC
TRBJ1-4 TRBD1 - TRBV28 CASRPQGVEKLFF TGTGCCAGCAGACCTCAGGGGGTTGAAAAACTGTTTTTT
TRBJ2-2 TRBD2 - TRBV10-1 CASSDSGGTGELFF TGCGCCAGCAGTGACAGCGGGGGCACCGGGGAGCTGTTTTTT
TRBJ1-5 - - TRBV28 CASSLSPTRPQHF TGTGCCAGCAGTTTATCTCCGACTCGGCCCCAGCATTTT
TRBJ2-2 TRBD1 - TRBV5-8 CASSPGTGIDTGELFF TGTGCCAGCAGTCCCGGGACAGGGATCGACACCGGGGAGCTGTTTTTT
TRBJ1-2 TRBD1 - TRBV29-1 CSAGDRGLYGYTF TGCAGCGCCGGGGACAGGGGGCTTTATGGCTACACCTTC
TRBJ2-5 - - TRBV6-2/TRBV6-3 CASRYPGGSQETQYF TGTGCCAGCAGATACCCTGGAGGATCCCAAGAGACCCAGTACTTC
TRBJ2-7 - - TRBV27 CASSPFAGQSYEQYF TGTGCCAGCAGTCCCTTCGCAGGACAGTCCTACGAGCAGTACTTC
TRBJ2-5 TRBD1 - TRBV19 CASSMGTGGGETQYF TGTGCCAGTAGTATGGGGACAGGAGGGGGAGAGACCCAGTACTTC
TRBJ1-4 TRBD1 - TRBV6-5 CASSSGQGAVKLFF TGTGCCAGTTCTTCTGGACAGGGGGCCGTCAAACTGTTTTTT
TRBJ1-2 - - TRBV11-2 CASSLGTVGRGYTF TGTGCCAGCAGCTTAGGGACAGTTGGAAGGGGCTACACCTTC
TRBJ2-2 - - TRBV7-2 CASSLQPDTGELFF TGTGCCAGCAGCTTACAACCGGACACCGGGGAGCTGTTTTTT
TRBJ1-2 TRBD1 once TRBV11-2 CASSLDPGGPYGYTF TGTGCCAGCAGCTTAGATCCAGGGGGGCCCTATGGCTACACCTTC
TRBJ2-1 TRBD1 - TRBV5-8 CASSSSRDSLSYNEQFF TGTGCCAGCAGCTCCTCCAGGGACAGCCTCTCCTACAATGAGCAGTTCTTC
TRBJ2-3 - - TRBV19 CASETSRTDTQYF TGTGCCAGTGAGACTAGTCGAACAGATACGCAGTATTTT
TRBJ1-2 TRBD1 - TRBV27 CASSFAGTGDGYTF TGTGCCAGCAGTTTCGCCGGGACAGGGGATGGCTACACCTTC
TRBJ2-1 - - TRBV24-1 CATSPGLTGEQFF TGTGCCACCAGTCCGGGACTGACGGGTGAGCAGTTCTTC
TRBJ2-2 - few TRBV5-1 CASSLGHGELFF TGCGCCAGCAGCTTGGGACACGGGGAGCTGTTTTTT
TRBJ1-5 - - TRBV28 CASSLQLGGWPQHF TGTGCCAGCAGTCTTCAGCTGGGGGGTTGGCCCCAGCATTTT
TRBJ1-5 - - TRBV19 CASSLGLSNQPQHF TGTGCCAGTAGTCTTGGACTGTCCAATCAGCCCCAGCATTTT
TRBJ1-2 - - TRBV7-9 CASSLAGRDYGYTF TGTGCCAGCAGCTTAGCAGGCAGGGACTATGGCTACACCTTC
TRBJ1-5 - once TRBV19 CASSEVGPPGGQPQHF TGTGCCAGTAGTGAGGTGGGACCCCCAGGAGGGCAGCCCCAGCATTTT
TRBJ2-7 - - TRBV12-1 CASSFRWLAGVGYEQYF TGTGCCAGCAGCTTTAGGTGGCTAGCGGGGGTGGGATACGAGCAGTACTTC
TRBJ1-5 - - TRBV19 CASSIDWGVNQPQHF TGTGCCAGTAGTATCGATTGGGGGGTTAATCAGCCCCAGCATTTT
TRBJ1-2 TRBD1 - TRBV7-2 CASSLVQGTYGYTF TGTGCCAGCAGCTTAGTACAGGGGACTTATGGCTACACCTTC
TRBJ1-4 - - TRBV7-9 CASSLAGGDSHNEKLFF TGTGCCAGCAGCTTGGCCGGCGGGGACTCCCATAATGAAAAACTGTTTTTT
TRBJ1-1 - once TRBV7-2 CASSLAGGNTEAFF TGTGCCAGCAGCTTAGCAGGGGGGAACACTGAAGCTTTCTTT
TRBJ2-3 TRBD2 - TRBV3-1/TRBV3-2 CASSRSSGSPDTQYF TGTGCCAGCAGCCGCTCTAGCGGGAGCCCAGATACGCAGTATTTT
TRBJ1-2 - - TRBV2 CASSETRDYGYTF TGTGCCAGCAGTGAAACCAGGGACTATGGCTACACCTTC
TRBJ2-7 TRBD1 - TRBV12-3/TRBV12-4 CASGDREYEQYF TGTGCCAGCGGGGACAGGGAGTACGAGCAGTACTTC